The 24 T cell receptor beta chains presented below share a single source sample, sequenced in a study of blood T cell repertoires in COVID-19. The data were produced by immunoSEQ multiplex PCR, yet TCRdb's version contains in-frame clones alone and is incomplete. The data show 100,000 to 150,000 clones, with around 83% seen just once and 3.2% held by the top ten. The sample consisted of peripheral blood. The receptors derive from a woman of 80 years or more with COVID-19, enrolled during active disease.

V is TRBV7-6 and J is TRBJ2-1, with D possibly matching TRBD1 (5 bases). The germline V and J ends were trimmed by 4 bases and 6 bases, with 16 bases remaining between them. The CDR3 is 15 amino acids. CDR1 SGHVS and CDR2 FNYEAQ come from the germline V gene. CDR3 nucleotides: TGTGCCAGCAGCTCCCTGGGGCAGGGTCTCAATGAGCAGTTCTTC. Amino acid sequence: CASSSLGQGLNEQFF.

This clone has more than one count but fewer than ten. One junction end does not reproduce the germline sequence, and a read error may be involved. V and J are TRBV2 and TRBJ1-5; 7 bases line up with TRBD1. This CDR3 is 14 amino acids long. Germline lookup yields CDR1 SNHLY and CDR2 FYNNEI. The CDR3 nucleotides are TGTGCCAGCAGTGCCCAAGGGGGCAAACAGCCCCAGCATTTT. As protein: CASSAQGGKQPQHF.

This sequence joins TRBV7-9 and TRBJ1-3; D ambiguous. Germline lookup yields CDR1 SEHNR and CDR2 FQNEAQ (reference sequence). This CDR3 region has 17 residues. V lost 2 bases and J lost 2, with 16 bases in between. CDR3 region: CASSLLLPFSAGNTIYF. Written as DNA, the CDR3 is TGTGCCAGCAGCTTACTCCTACCATTCAGCGCTGGAAACACCATATATTTT.

Points on this clone: At one of its ends the junction is not consistent with the germline gene, which may arise from a read error. The chain joins TRBV7-7 to TRBJ2-2, with 9 nucleotides matching TRBD2. The length of the CDR3 is 15 residues. Germline CDR1 is SSHAT and CDR2 is FNYEAQ (reference sequence). The CDR3 DNA reads TGTGCTAGCAGCTTAGCGGGAGTATACACCGGGGAGCTGTTTTTT. Translating it yields CASSLAGVYTGELFF.

This sequence joins TRBV28 and TRBJ1-5; D unresolved. Trimming removed 5 bases at V and 4 bases at J, with 18 bases between. There are 16 residues in the CDR3. Germline CDR1 and CDR2: MDHEN and SYDVKM. In DNA form, the CDR3 reads TGTGCCAGCAGTACCCGGGTAAGGATGCGAAATCAGCCCCAGCATTTT. Its translation: CASSTRVRMRNQPQHF.

The chain has TRBV4-1 and TRBJ2-6; a weak D match, TRBD1 (5 bases). The V end was cut by 1 base, the J end by 1 base, with 11 bases between. Germline CDR1 MGHRA, CDR2 YSYEKL. The length of the CDR3 is 17 residues. Here the CDR3 DNA reads TGCGCCAGCAGCCAAGGTTCAGGGTTATCTGGGGCCAACGTCCTGACTTTC. Translating gives CASSQGSGLSGANVLTF.

This rearrangement joins TRBV16 to TRBJ1-2; D is unresolved. The germline gives CDR1 KGHSY, CDR2 FQNENV. V was clipped by 5 bases and J by 4 bases, with 8 bases between them. This CDR3 contains 12 residues. The CDR3 loop reads CASSLESYGYTF. The CDR3 DNA reads as TGTGCCAGCAGCTTAGAGTCCTATGGCTACACCTTC.

The genes are TRBV5-1 and TRBJ1-1; 7 bases are shared with TRBD1. CDR3 length: 14 residues. V shed 4 bases, J shed 2 bases, and the junction held 5 bases outside the gene matches. CDR1 is SGHRS, CDR2 YFSETQ, per germline. CDR3 DNA sequence: TGCGCCAGCAGCCCGGGGACAGTCAACACTGAAGCTTTCTTT. This encodes CASSPGTVNTEAFF.

The chain combines TRBV9 with TRBJ2-7; TRBD1 matches 9 bases. J was trimmed by 5 bases and V by 0 bases; bases with no gene match: 3. Germline loops: CDR1 SGDLS, CDR2 YYNGEE. There are 14 residues in the CDR3. CDR3 sequence (DNA): TGTGCCAGCAGCGTAGGACAGGGGGATAACGAGCAGTACTTC. It specifies CASSVGQGDNEQYF.

The chain is built from TRBV7-2 and TRBJ1-5; maybe TRBD1 (5 bases). Between the trimmed V and J ends, which lost 3 bases and 4 bases, there was a span of 13 bases. The CDR3 spans 15 residues. Germline assignment: CDR1 SGHTA and CDR2 FQGNSA. The CDR3: CASSFSREGNQPQHF. The CDR3 DNA sequence: TGTGCCAGCAGCTTTTCCAGGGAGGGTAATCAGCCCCAGCATTTT.

The CDR3 DNA reads as TGTGCCAGCAGCTCCGGGATACGAGAGACCCAGTACTTC. Translating gives CASSSGIRETQYF. The chain uses TRBV7-2 and TRBJ2-5; D possibly corresponds to TRBD2 (5 bases). V was cut by 4 bases and J by 4 bases, with 10 bases left in between. Germline values: CDR1 SGHTA, CDR2 FQGNSA. This CDR3 has 13 residues.

The rearrangement uses TRBV28 and TRBJ2-7; D possibly corresponds to TRBD2 (5 bases). This CDR3 comprises 13 residues. The V gene's germline CDR1 is MDHEN and CDR2 SYDVKM. Trimming removed 5 bases from V and 2 bases from J, with 10 bases in between. The CDR3 is CASSTRTPYEQYF. Here the CDR3 DNA reads TGTGCCAGCAGTACCCGGACTCCCTACGAGCAGTACTTC.

The genes are TRBV7-2 and TRBJ2-2; D may be TRBD2 (6 bases). Germline CDR1 and CDR2: SGHTA and FQGNSA. The CDR3 length is 15 residues. V lost 3 bases and J lost 0, with 8 bases in between. The CDR3 here is CASSFGGANTGELFF. CDR3 sequence (DNA): TGTGCCAGCAGCTTCGGGGGTGCGAACACCGGGGAGCTGTTTTTT.

The gene calls are TRBV18 and TRBJ1-5; 7 positions match TRBD1. CDR1 and CDR2 (germline): KGHSH, LQKENI. J was trimmed by 5 bases and V by 3 bases; bases with no gene match: 1. The CDR3 spans 13 residues. CDR3 sequence (DNA): TGTGCCAGCTCACCTCAGGGGGATCAGCCCCAGCATTTT. This sequence encodes CASSPQGDQPQHF.

J is TRBJ2-1 and V is TRBV4-3, with TRBD1 as a possible D gene (6 bases). Germline lookup yields CDR1 LGHNA and CDR2 YSLEER. The CDR3 runs to 15 residues. V shed 4 bases and J shed 4 bases, with 14 bases lying between them. The CDR3 nucleotides are TGCGCCAGCAGCCGGGAAGGGGGACCTTACAATGAGCAGTTCTTC. It yields the protein CASSREGGPYNEQFF.

The V and J genes are TRBV7-2 and TRBJ2-7; D perhaps matches TRBD1 (5 bases). This CDR3 is built from 15 residues. Germline CDR1 and CDR2: SGHTA and FQGNSA. The germline V and J ends were trimmed by 4 bases and 0 bases, with 13 bases remaining between them. The CDR3 region is CASSSDRRSSYEQYF. In DNA, the CDR3 is TGTGCCAGCAGCTCCGACAGAAGAAGCTCCTACGAGCAGTACTTC.

The V and J genes are TRBV7-8 and TRBJ1-1; no clear D. Germline V CDR1 and CDR2: SGHVS, FQNEAQ. V was pared by 5 bases and J by 1 base, with 11 bases between. The CDR3 spans 14 residues. DNA of the CDR3: TGTGCCAGCAGCCCCGGTGGAGCGAACACTGAAGCTTTCTTT. This translates into CASSPGGANTEAFF.

V and J are TRBV6-1 and TRBJ2-3, with D perhaps TRBD1 (5 bases). The CDR3 runs to 17 residues. The V gene lost 2 bases and the J gene lost 5 bases, with 20 bases spanning the gap. Germline assignment: CDR1 MNHNS and CDR2 SASEGT. This chain's CDR3 is CASSERVGRGAQDTQYF. In nucleotides, the CDR3 is TGTGCCAGCAGTGAAAGGGTGGGGCGCGGTGCACAAGATACGCAGTATTTT.

V and J are TRBV19 and TRBJ2-3; D remains ambiguous. The CDR3 totals 14 residues. Trimming stripped 7 bases from V and 0 bases from J, with 11 bases between. CDR1 and CDR2 from the germline V gene are LNHDA and SQIVND (reference sequence). CDR3 coding DNA: TGTGCCAGTAACGACTCCCCTAGCACAGATACGCAGTATTTT. Translating gives CASNDSPSTDTQYF.

J is TRBJ2-1 and V is TRBV7-9; D ambiguous. CDR1 SEHNR and CDR2 FQNEAQ come from the germline V gene (reference sequence). V lost 1 base and J 4 bases, leaving 11 bases between the germline ends. The CDR3 sequence is 15 residues long. The CDR3 nucleotides read TGTGCCAGCAGCTTAGGGGTCGGAGATTACAATGAGCAGTTCTTC. Translation gives CASSLGVGDYNEQFF.

The V call is TRBV6-2 or TRBV6-3, the J call TRBJ1-5, with D perhaps matching TRBD1 (5 bases). This CDR3 contains 13 residues. Germline loops: CDR1 MNHEY, CDR2 SVGEGT. V shed 6 bases and J shed 4 bases, with 10 bases lying between them. This chain's CDR3 is CASSMTANQPQHF. The CDR3 nucleotides read TGTGCCAGCAGCATGACAGCGAATCAGCCCCAGCATTTT.

This rearrangement joins TRBV5-4 to TRBJ2-7, with D possibly matching TRBD2 (5 bases). Germline lookup yields CDR1 SGHNT and CDR2 YYREEE (reference sequence). V shed 2 bases and J shed 7 bases, with 22 bases lying between them. There are 16 residues in the CDR3. The chain's CDR3 is CASSLMFSGPVGEQYF. The CDR3 coding sequence is TGTGCCAGCAGCTTAATGTTCAGCGGACCTGTCGGGGAGCAGTACTTC.

This clone was detected a few times. The chain combines TRBV7-2 with TRBJ2-2, with D possibly matching TRBD1 (5 bases). Germline V gene data show CDR1 as SGHTA and CDR2 as FQGNSA. The V gene lost 5 bases and the J gene lost 7 bases, with 17 bases spanning the gap. This CDR3 region has 15 residues. The CDR3 nucleotides are TGTGCCAGCAGCCGCCTTGGGGCGGAGAGCGGGGAGCTGTTTTTT. Amino acid sequence: CASSRLGAESGELFF.

This chain links TRBV5-6 with TRBJ2-1, with 12 bases matching TRBD2. J gave up 5 bases and V 4 bases, and 4 bases lay outside the gene matches. This CDR3 region has 15 residues. The germline gives CDR1 SGHDT, CDR2 YYEEEE. Here the CDR3 DNA reads TGTGCCAGCAGCCCTTGGACTAGCGGGGACAATGAGCAGTTCTTC. Translation gives CASSPWTSGDNEQFF.